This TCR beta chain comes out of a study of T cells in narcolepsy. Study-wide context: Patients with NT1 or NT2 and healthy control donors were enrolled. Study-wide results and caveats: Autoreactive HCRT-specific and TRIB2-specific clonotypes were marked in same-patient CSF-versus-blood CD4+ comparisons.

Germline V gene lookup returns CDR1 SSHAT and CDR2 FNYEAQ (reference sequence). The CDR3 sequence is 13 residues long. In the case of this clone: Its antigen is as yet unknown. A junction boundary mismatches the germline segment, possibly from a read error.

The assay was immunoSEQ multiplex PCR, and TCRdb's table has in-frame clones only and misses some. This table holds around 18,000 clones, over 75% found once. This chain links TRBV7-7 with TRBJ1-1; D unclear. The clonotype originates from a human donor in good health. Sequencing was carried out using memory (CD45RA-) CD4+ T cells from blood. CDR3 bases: TGTGCTAGCAGCTTAGCAGGAGACACTGAAGCTTTCTTT. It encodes CASSLAGDTEAFF.